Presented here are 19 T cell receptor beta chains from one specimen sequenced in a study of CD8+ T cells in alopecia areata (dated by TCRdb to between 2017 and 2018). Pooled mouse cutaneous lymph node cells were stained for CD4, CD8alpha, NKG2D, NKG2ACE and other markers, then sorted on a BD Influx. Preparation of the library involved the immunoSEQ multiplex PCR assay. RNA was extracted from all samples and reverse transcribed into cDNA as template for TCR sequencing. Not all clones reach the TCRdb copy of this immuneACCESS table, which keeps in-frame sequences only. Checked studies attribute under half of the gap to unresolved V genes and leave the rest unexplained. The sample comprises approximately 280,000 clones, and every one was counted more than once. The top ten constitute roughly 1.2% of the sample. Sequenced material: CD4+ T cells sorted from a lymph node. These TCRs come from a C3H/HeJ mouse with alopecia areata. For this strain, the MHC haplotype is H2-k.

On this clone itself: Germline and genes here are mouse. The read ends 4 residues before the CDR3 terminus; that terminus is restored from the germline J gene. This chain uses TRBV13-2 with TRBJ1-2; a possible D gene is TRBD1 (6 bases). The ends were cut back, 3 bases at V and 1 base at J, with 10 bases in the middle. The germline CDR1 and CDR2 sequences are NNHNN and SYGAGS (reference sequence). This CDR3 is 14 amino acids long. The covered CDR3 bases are TGTGCCAGCGGTGTGACGGGACAAAACTCC. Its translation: CASGVTGQNS. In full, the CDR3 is CASGVTGQNSDYTF.

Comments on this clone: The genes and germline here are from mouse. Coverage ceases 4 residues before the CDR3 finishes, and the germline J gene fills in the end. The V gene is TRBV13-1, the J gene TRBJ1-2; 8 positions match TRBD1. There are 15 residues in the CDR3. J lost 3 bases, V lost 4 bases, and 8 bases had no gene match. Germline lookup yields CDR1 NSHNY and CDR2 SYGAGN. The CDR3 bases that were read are TGTGCCAGCAGTCCCCAGGGGGCGAAAGACTCC. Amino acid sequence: CASSPQGAKDS. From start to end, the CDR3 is CASSPQGAKDSDYTF.

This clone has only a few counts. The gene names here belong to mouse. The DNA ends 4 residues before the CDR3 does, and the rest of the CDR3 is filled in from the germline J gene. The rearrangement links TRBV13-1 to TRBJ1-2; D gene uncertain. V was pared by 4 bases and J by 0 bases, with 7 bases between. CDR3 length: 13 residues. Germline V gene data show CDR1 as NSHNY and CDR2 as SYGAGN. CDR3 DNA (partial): TGTGCCAGCAGTCCGTCTGCAAACTCC. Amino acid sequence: CASSPSANS. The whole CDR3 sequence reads CASSPSANSDYTF.

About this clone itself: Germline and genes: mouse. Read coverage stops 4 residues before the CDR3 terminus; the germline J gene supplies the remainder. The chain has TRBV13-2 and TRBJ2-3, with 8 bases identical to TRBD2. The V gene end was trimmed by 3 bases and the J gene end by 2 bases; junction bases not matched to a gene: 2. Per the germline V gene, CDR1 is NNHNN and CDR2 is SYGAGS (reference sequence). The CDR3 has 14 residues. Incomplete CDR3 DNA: TGTGCCAGCGGTGTGGGGGGGGTTGCAGAA. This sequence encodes CASGVGGVAE. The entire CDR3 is CASGVGGVAETLYF.

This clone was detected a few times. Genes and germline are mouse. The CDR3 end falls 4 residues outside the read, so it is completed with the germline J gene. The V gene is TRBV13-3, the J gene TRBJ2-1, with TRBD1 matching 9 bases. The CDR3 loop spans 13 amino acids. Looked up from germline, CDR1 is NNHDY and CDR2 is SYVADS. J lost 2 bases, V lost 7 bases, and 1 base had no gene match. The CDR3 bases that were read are TGTGCCAGCGGGACAGGGTACTATGCT. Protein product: CASGTGYYA. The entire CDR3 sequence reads CASGTGYYAEQFF.

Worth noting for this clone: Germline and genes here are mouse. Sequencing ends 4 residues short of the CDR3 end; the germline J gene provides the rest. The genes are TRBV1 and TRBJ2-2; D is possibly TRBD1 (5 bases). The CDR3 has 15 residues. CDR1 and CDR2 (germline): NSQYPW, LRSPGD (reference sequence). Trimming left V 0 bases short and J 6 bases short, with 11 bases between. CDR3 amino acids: CTCSADSGRAGQLYF. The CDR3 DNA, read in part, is TGCACCTGCAGTGCAGATTCAGGGAGAGCCGGG.

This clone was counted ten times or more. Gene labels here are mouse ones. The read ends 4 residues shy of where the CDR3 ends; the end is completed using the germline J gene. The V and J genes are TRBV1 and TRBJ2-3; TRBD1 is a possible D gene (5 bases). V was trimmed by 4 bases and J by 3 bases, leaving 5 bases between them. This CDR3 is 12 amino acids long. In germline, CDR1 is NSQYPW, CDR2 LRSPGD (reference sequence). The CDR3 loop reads CTCSGTAETLYF. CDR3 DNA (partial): TGCACCTGCAGTGGGACAGCAGAA.

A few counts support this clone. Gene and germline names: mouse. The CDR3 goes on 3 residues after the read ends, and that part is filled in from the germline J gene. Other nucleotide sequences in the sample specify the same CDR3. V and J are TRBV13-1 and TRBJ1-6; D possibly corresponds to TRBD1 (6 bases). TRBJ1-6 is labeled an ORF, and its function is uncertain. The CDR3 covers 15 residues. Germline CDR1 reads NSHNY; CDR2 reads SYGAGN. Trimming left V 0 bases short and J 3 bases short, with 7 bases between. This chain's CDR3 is CASSDGRGYNSPLYF. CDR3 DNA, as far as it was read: TGTGCCAGCAGTGATGGCAGGGGCTATAATTCGCCC.

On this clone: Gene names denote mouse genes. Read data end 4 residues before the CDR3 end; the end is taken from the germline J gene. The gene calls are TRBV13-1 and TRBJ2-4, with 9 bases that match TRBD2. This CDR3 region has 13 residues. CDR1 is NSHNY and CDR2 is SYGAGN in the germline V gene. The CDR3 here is CASSGDWENTLYF. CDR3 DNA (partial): TGTGCCAGCAGTGGGGACTGGGAAAAC.

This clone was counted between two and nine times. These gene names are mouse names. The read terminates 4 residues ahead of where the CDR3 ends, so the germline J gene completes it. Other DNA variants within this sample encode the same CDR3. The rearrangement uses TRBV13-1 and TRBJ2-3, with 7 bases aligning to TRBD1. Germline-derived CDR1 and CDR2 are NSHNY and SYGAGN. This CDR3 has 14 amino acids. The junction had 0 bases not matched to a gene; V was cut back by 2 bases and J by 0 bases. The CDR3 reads CASSEGQSAETLYF. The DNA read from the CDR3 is TGTGCCAGCAGTGAGGGACAGAGTGCAGAA.

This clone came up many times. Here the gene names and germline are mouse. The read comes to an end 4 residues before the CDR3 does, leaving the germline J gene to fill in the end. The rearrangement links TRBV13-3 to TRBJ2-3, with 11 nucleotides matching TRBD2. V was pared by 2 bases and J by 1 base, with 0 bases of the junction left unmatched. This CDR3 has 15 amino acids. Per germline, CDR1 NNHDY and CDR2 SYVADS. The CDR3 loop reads CASSEGLGGAETLYF. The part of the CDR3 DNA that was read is TGTGCCAGCAGTGAGGGACTGGGGGGTGCAGAA.

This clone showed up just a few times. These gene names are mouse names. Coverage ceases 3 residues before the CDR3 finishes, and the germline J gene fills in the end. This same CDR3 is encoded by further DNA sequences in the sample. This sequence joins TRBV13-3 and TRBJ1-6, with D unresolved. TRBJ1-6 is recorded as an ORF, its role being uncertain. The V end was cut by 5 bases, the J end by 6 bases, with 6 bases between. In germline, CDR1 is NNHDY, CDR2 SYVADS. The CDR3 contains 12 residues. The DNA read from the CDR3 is TGTGCCAGCAGCAACAGTAATTCGCCC. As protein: CASSNSNSP. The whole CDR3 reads CASSNSNSPLYF.

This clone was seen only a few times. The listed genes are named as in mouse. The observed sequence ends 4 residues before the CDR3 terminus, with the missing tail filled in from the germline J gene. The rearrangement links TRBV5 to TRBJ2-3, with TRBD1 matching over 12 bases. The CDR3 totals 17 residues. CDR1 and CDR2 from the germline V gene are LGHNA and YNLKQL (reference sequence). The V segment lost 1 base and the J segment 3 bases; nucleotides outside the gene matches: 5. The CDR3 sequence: CASSQAPGQGAAETLYF. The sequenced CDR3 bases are TGTGCCAGCAGCCAAGCGCCGGGACAGGGGGCGGCAGAA.

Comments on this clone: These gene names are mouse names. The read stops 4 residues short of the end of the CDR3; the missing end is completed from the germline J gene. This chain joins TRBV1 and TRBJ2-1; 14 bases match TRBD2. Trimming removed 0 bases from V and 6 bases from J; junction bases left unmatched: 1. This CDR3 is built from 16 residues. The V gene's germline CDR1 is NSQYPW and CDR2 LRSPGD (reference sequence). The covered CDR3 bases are TGCACCTGCAGTGCAGAGGGACTGGGGGGGCGTGCT. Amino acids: CTCSAEGLGGRA. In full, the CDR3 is CTCSAEGLGGRAEQFF.

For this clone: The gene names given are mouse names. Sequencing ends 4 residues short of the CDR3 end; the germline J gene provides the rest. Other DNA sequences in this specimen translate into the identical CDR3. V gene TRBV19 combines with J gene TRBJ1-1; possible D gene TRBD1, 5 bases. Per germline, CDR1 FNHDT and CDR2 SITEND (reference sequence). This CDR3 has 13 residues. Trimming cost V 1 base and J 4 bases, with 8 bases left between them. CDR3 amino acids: CASSITGGTEVFF. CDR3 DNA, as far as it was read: TGTGCCAGCAGTATAACTGGGGGCACA.

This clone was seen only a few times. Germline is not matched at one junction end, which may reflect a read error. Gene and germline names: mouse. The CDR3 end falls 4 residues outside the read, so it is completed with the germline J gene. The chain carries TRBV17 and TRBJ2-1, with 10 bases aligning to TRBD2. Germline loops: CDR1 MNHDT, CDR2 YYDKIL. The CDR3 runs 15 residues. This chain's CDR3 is CASSSTGGNYAEQFF. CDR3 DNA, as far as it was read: TGTGCCAGCAGTTCGACTGGGGGGAACTATGCT. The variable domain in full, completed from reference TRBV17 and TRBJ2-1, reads DTTVKQNPRYKLARVGKPVNLICSQTMNHDTMYWYQKKPNQAPKLLLFYYDKILNREADTFEKFQSSRPNNSFCSLYIGSAGLEYSAMYLCASSSTGGNYAEQFFGPGTRLTVL.

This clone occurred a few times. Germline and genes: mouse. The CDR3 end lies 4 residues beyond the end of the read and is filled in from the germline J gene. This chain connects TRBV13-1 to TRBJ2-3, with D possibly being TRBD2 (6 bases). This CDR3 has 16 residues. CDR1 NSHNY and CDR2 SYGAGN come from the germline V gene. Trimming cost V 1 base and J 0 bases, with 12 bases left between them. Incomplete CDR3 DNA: TGTGCCAGCAGTGATCGGGCGGGGACTAGTGCAGAA. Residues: CASSDRAGTSAE. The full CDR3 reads CASSDRAGTSAETLYF.

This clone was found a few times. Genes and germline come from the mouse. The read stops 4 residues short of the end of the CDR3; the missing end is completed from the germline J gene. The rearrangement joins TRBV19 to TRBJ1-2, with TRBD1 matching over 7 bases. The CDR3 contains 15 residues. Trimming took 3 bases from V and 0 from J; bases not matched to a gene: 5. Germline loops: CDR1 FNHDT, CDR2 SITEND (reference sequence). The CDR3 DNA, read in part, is TGTGCCAGCAGTACCCGGGACAGAACAAACTCC. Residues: CASSTRDRTNS. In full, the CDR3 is CASSTRDRTNSDYTF.

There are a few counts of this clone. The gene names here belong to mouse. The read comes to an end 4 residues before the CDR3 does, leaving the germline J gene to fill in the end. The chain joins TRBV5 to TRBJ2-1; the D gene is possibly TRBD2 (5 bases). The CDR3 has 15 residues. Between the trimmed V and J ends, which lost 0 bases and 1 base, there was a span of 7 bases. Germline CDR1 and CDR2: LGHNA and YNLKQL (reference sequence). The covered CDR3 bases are TGTGCCAGCAGCCAAGATGGGGTAAACTATGCT. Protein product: CASSQDGVNYA. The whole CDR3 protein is CASSQDGVNYAEQFF.